This TCR beta chain was captured in a study of post-analysis software for immune sequencing data. Study-level findings and limits: Patients carried a handful of TRBV segments more frequently than controls did, and TRBV5-6, TRBV5-1 and TRBV20-1 were among them.

As for this clonotype: The antigen remains undetermined.

TCR beta cDNA libraries included unique molecular identifiers. TCRdb analysed the PCR reads with MiXCR anew, one entry per CDR3 protein. The data show over 700,000 distinct CDR3 sequences, roughly 27% seen once. CDR1 is DFQATT, CDR2 SNEGSKA, per germline (reference sequence). The V and J ends lost 8 bases and 0 bases respectively, with 14 bases between them. CDR3 length: 14 residues. Sequencing was done on a sample of blood. The chain combines TRBV20-1 with TRBJ2-1; D is unresolved. The origin of this receptor is a girl between 10 and 17 years old with multiple sclerosis. The CDR3 DNA reads TGCAGTACATTCCACGGGTACTCCTACAATGAGCAGTTCTTC. It specifies CSTFHGYSYNEQFF.